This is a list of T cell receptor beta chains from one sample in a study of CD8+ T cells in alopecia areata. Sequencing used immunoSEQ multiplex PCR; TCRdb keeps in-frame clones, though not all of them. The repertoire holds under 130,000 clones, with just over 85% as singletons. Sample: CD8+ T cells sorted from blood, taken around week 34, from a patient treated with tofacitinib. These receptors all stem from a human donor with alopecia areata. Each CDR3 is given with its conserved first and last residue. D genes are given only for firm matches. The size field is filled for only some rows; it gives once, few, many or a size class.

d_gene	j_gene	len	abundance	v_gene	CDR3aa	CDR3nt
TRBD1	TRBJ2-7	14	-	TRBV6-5	CASSRDRGIYEQYF	TGTGCCAGCAGCCGGGACAGGGGCATCTACGAGCAGTACTTC
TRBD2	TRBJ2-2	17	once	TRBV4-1	CASSPRLAGGGTGELFF	TGCGCCAGCAGCCCCAGACTAGCGGGGGGCGGCACCGGGGAGCTGTTTTTT
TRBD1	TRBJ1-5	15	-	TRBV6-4	CASSPGTGVDQPQHF	TGTGCCAGCAGTCCCGGGACAGGGGTTGATCAGCCCCAGCATTTT
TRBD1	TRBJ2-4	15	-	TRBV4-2	CASSQADRVGNIQYF	TGTGCCAGCAGCCAAGCCGACAGGGTGGGAAACATTCAGTACTTC
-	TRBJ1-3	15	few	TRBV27	CASSLTMNRGNTIYF	TGTGCCAGCAGTTTAACTATGAATCGTGGAAACACCATATATTTT
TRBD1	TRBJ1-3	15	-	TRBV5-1	CASSLDGQAEDTIYF	TGCGCCAGCAGCTTGGACGGACAGGCAGAGGACACCATATATTTT
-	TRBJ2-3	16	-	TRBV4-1	CASSHSGGSGTDTQYF	TGCGCCAGCAGCCATTCCGGGGGATCGGGCACAGATACGCAGTATTTT
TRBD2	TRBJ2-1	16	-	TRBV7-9	CASRLRGTSYYNEQFF	TGTGCCAGCAGGCTCCGAGGGACTAGCTATTACAATGAGCAGTTCTTC
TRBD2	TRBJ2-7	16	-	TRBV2	CASREASGRAHYEQYF	TGTGCCAGCAGGGAGGCTAGCGGGAGAGCTCACTACGAGCAGTACTTC
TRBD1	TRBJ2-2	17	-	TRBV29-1	CSVEDATGTGVAGELFF	TGCAGCGTCGAAGATGCTACCGGGACAGGGGTCGCCGGGGAGCTGTTTTTT
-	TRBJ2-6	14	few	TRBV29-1	CSVRESSGANVLTF	TGCAGCGTTAGGGAGAGCTCTGGGGCCAACGTCCTGACTTTC
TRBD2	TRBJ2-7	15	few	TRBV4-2	CASSQESGGSYEQYF	TGTGCCAGCAGCCAAGAAAGCGGGGGCTCCTACGAGCAGTACTTC
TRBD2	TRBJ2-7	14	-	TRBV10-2	CASMVLAGSYEQYF	TGCGCCAGCATGGTCCTAGCGGGATCCTACGAGCAGTACTTC
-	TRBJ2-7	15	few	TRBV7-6	CASSPVMGEQEEQYF	TGTGCCAGCAGCCCTGTTATGGGGGAACAGGAGGAGCAGTACTTC
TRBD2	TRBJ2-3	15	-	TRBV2	CASSDFGLAGDTQYF	TGTGCCAGCAGTGACTTTGGCCTAGCGGGGGATACGCAGTATTTT
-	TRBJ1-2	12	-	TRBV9	CASSVADYGYTF	TGTGCCAGCAGCGTAGCCGACTATGGCTACACCTTC
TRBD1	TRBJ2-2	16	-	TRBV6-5	CASSSAGTGVTGELFF	TGTGCCAGCAGTTCCGCCGGGACAGGGGTCACCGGGGAGCTGTTTTTT
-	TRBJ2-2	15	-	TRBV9	CASSPGGTDTGELFF	TGTGCCAGCAGCCCTGGGGGAACCGACACCGGGGAGCTGTTTTTT
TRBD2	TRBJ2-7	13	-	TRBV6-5	CASGIAGAYEQYF	TGTGCCAGCGGAATAGCGGGGGCCTACGAGCAGTACTTC
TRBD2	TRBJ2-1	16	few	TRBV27	CASLRASGGTYNEQFF	TGTGCCAGCCTTCGGGCTAGCGGGGGGACATACAATGAGCAGTTCTTC
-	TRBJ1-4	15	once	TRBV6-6	CASSYDRRGDEKLFF	TGTGCCAGCAGTTACGATCGACGAGGGGATGAAAAACTGTTTTTT
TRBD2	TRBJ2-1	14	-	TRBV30	CAWNLAGGYNEQFF	TGTGCCTGGAATCTAGCGGGAGGCTACAATGAGCAGTTCTTC
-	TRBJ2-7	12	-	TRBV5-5	CASSLGGHEQYF	TGTGCCAGCAGCTTGGGGGGTCACGAGCAGTACTTC
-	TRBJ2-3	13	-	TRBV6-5	CASRLGLTDTQYF	TGTGCCAGCAGATTAGGGTTAACAGATACGCAGTATTTT
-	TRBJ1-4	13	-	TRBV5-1	CASSSDHEGKLFF	TGCGCCAGCAGCAGCGATCACGAGGGGAAACTGTTTTTT
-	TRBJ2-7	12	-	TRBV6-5	CAARDRTYEQYF	TGTGCCGCGAGAGACCGCACCTACGAGCAGTACTTC
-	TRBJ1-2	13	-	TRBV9	CASSVVGGYGYTF	TGTGCCAGCAGCGTAGTGGGAGGGTACGGCTACACCTTC
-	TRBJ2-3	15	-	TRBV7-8	CASSLRWEDTDTQYF	TGTGCCAGCAGCTTGAGGTGGGAGGACACAGATACGCAGTATTTT
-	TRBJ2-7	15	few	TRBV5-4	CASSFSGSPSYEQYF	TGTGCCAGCAGCTTTTCGGGGAGCCCGTCCTACGAGCAGTACTTC
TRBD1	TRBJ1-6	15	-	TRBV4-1	CASSLQGTAGSPLHF	TGCGCCAGCAGCCTACAGGGGACGGCGGGTTCACCCCTCCACTTT
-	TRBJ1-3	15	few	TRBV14	CASSQGRGSGNTIYF	TGTGCCAGCAGCCAGGGTCGGGGCTCTGGAAACACCATATATTTT
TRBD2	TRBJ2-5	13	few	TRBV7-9	CASTQGGVETQYF	TGTGCCAGCACCCAGGGAGGGGTAGAGACCCAGTACTTC
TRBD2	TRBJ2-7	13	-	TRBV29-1	CSAVAGDSYEQYF	TGCAGCGCGGTAGCGGGGGACTCCTACGAGCAGTACTTC
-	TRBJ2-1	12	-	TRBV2	CASSEGVHEQFF	TGTGCCAGCAGTGAAGGGGTTCATGAGCAGTTCTTC
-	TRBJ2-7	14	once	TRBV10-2	CASSSAGLGGEQYF	TGCGCCAGCAGTTCTGCGGGCCTCGGGGGCGAGCAGTACTTC
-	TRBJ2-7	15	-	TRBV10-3	CAISESGVGSYEQYF	TGTGCCATCAGTGAGTCCGGGGTAGGCTCCTACGAGCAGTACTTC
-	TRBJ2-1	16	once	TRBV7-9	CASSRETGAIYNEQFF	TGTGCCAGCAGCCGGGAGACCGGGGCAATATACAATGAGCAGTTCTTC
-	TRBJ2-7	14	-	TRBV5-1	CASSFRGPTYEQYF	TGCGCCAGCAGCTTCCGGGGGCCGACCTACGAGCAGTACTTC
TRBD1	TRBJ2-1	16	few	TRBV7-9	CASSPGQGMSYNEQFF	TGTGCCAGCAGCCCGGGACAGGGGATGTCCTACAATGAGCAGTTCTTC
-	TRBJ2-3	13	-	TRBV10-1	CASSEWVLDTQYF	TGCGCCAGCAGTGAATGGGTCTTGGATACGCAGTATTTT
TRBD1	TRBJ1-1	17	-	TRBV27	CASSLGPGTGSWNEAFF	TGTGCCAGCAGTTTAGGGCCCGGGACAGGGAGTTGGAATGAAGCTTTCTTT
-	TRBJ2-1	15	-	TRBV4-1	CASSQVRGRNNEQFF	TGCGCCAGCAGCCAAGTCAGAGGGAGGAACAATGAGCAGTTCTTC
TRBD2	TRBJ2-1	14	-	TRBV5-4	CASSPGTSVNEQFF	TGTGCCAGCAGCCCCGGGACTAGCGTCAATGAGCAGTTCTTC
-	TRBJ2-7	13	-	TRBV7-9	CASSLISWPEQYF	TGTGCCAGCAGTCTCATCAGTTGGCCCGAGCAGTACTTC
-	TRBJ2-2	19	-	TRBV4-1	CASSPGQNTNIENTGELFF	TGCGCCAGCAGCCCTGGACAAAATACTAATATAGAAAACACCGGGGAGCTGTTTTTT
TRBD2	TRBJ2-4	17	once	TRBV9	CASSVEGLAGLGNIQYF	TGTGCCAGCAGCGTAGAGGGACTAGCGGGGCTAGGGAACATTCAGTACTTC
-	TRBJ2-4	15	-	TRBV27	CASSPAGRFKNIQYF	TGTGCCAGCAGTCCCGCAGGGCGGTTCAAAAACATTCAGTACTTC
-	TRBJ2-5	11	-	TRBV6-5	CASSLEETQYF	TGTGCCAGCAGTTTAGAAGAGACCCAGTACTTC
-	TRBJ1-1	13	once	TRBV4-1	CASSQTGLTEAFF	TGCGCCAGCAGCCAAACGGGTCTCACTGAAGCTTTCTTT
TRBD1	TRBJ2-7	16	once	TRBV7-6	CASSLSPGQGAWEQYF	TGTGCCAGCAGCTTATCCCCAGGACAGGGGGCGTGGGAGCAGTACTTC